Listed below are T cell receptor beta chains from one sample, sequenced in a study of T cell responses to AZD1222 COVID-19 vaccine. Assay used: immunoSEQ multiplex PCR; TCRdb lists only in-frame clones, some missing. Altogether roughly 50,000 clones are present, nearly 90% being singletons, with the ten largest covering 3% to 4.5%. The material sequenced was peripheral blood, taken on day 0 of AZD1222 vaccination. The origin of the receptors is an adult in good health. CDR3s leave out the opening cysteine and the closing phenylalanine or tryptophan. Each record gives: J gene, V gene, CDR3 protein.

TRBJ2-7 | TRBV7-9 | ASSTTTGWNEQY
TRBJ1-1 | TRBV10-1 | ASPQAGTEAF
TRBJ2-7 | TRBV28 | ASSPGTGAYEQY
TRBJ1-5 | TRBV3-1/TRBV3-2 | ASSPSGGGSRPQH
TRBJ2-7 | TRBV3-1/TRBV3-2 | ASSQGDRGPYEQY
TRBJ2-2 | TRBV11-2 | ASSLVALKLGSGELF
TRBJ1-5 | TRBV27 | ASRTGLSNQPQH
TRBJ1-2 | TRBV2 | ASSQAYGYT
TRBJ1-2 | TRBV7-2 | ASSAQRGGDGYT
TRBJ1-1 | TRBV6-1 | ASSEMHGTEAF
TRBJ2-7 | TRBV28 | ASSLPGQGAYEQY
TRBJ2-3 | TRBV9 | ASRRTSGGPTDTQY
TRBJ1-2 | TRBV5-6 | ASSLVPAEGYT
TRBJ1-2 | TRBV11-1 | ASSPRDGSRSGYT
TRBJ2-5 | TRBV7-9 | ASSPSGGQETQY
TRBJ1-1 | TRBV6-2/TRBV6-3 | ASSYRKGTEAF
TRBJ1-6 | TRBV14 | ASSRTGYNSPLH
TRBJ2-7 | TRBV7-9 | ASSQYPLGSYEQY
TRBJ2-3 | TRBV10-1 | ASGTGSTDTQY
TRBJ1-1 | TRBV5-1 | ASSPISGTGNTEAF
TRBJ1-1 | TRBV21-1 | ASSRGSWDTEAF
TRBJ2-7 | TRBV6-5 | ASSTSGGGYEQY
TRBJ2-1 | TRBV4-1 | ASSQGNEQF
TRBJ1-1 | TRBV7-8 | ASSLGWGTEAF
TRBJ2-7 | TRBV6-5 | ASSPVGGVIHEQY
TRBJ2-1 | TRBV5-4 | ASSLGPTEYNEQF
TRBJ2-7 | TRBV5-5 | ASSATGDEQY
TRBJ2-5 | TRBV28 | ASSFGYSQETQY
TRBJ1-1 | TRBV30 | AWSVGRATEAF
TRBJ1-2 | TRBV27 | ASSLSVTVGGGYT
TRBJ2-1 | TRBV7-2 | ASSLVANPRGNEQF
TRBJ2-3 | TRBV5-1 | ASSLGGDTQY
TRBJ1-2 | TRBV2 | ASSGRGWGYT
TRBJ2-3 | TRBV7-2 | ASSLVGGFTDTQY
TRBJ1-5 | TRBV28 | ASSLRDQPQH
TRBJ1-2 | TRBV4-3 | ASSQDFRGQGYGYT
TRBJ1-4 | TRBV7-9 | ASSLTQGGEKLF
TRBJ2-1 | TRBV9 | ASSPRQAGTSGLNEQF
TRBJ2-4 | TRBV7-9 | ASSLGAVSKNIQY
TRBJ2-7 | TRBV11-3 | ASSLGHGEQY
TRBJ2-7 | TRBV4-2 | ASSDRDTDSSYEQY
TRBJ2-4 | TRBV7-2 | ASSPLNARASRNIQY
TRBJ2-7 | TRBV12-3/TRBV12-4 | ASRTSGIYEQY
TRBJ1-5 | TRBV2 | ASSGQAFSDQPQH
TRBJ2-4 | TRBV9 | ASSVDRGLLGNIQY
TRBJ1-5 | TRBV7-9 | ASSLGGAFSQPQH
TRBJ1-1 | TRBV30 | AWSGTYEAF